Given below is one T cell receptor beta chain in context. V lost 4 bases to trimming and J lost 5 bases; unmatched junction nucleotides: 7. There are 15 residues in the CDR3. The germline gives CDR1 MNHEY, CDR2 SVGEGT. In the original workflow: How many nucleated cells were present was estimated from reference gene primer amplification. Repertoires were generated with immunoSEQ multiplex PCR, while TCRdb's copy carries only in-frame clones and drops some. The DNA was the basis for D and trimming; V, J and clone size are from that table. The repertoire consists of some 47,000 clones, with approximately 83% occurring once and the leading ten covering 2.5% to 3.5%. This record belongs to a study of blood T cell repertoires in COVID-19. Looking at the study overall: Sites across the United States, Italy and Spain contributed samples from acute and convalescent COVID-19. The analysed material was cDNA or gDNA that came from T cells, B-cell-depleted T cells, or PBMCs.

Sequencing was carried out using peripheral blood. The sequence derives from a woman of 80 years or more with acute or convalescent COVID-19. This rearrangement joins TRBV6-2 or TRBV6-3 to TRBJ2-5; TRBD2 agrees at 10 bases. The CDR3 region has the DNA TGTGCCAGCAGTTGGACTACTAGCGGGGCCGAGACCCAGTACTTC. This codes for CASSWTTSGAETQYF.